These 10 T cell receptor beta chains were sequenced from one sample in a study of breast tumors, draining lymph nodes, adjacent tissues. TCRdb processed the multiplex PCR reads anew with MiXCR; each CDR3 protein has one entry. The sample has some 130,000 distinct CDR3 sequences; 15% to 20% are singletons. Samples came from axillary lymph nodes draining the breast cancer. The sequenced material came from axillary lymph node tissue. The receptors were sampled from a female donor with breast cancer. Some clones in this sample may be carry-over from other donors' samples.

The table lists this clonotype with many counts. This chain connects TRBV6-1 to TRBJ2-7; D not certain. V was pared by 2 bases and J by 4 bases, with 6 bases between. Looked up from germline, CDR1 is MNHNS and CDR2 is SASEGT. The CDR3 loop spans 12 amino acids. The CDR3 loop is CASSEKGYEQYF. The DNA of the CDR3 is TGTGCCAGCAGTGAAAAGGGATACGAGCAGTACTTC.

There are many counts of this clonotype. The gene calls are TRBV27 and TRBJ2-3; D possibly corresponds to TRBD2 (6 bases). Germline V CDR1 and CDR2: MNHEY, SMNVEV (reference sequence). V lost 6 bases to trimming and J lost 13 bases, with 17 bases between them. The CDR3 spans 12 residues. CDR3 nucleotide sequence: TGTGCCAGCAGCATACCCGGGACTGCGGAGTATTTT. It yields the protein CASSIPGTAEYF.

Details on this clonotype: This may come from a read error, since a much larger clone is one base off. V and J are TRBV6-1 and TRBJ2-3; D gene unclear. CDR3 length equals 14 residues. Germline-derived CDR1 and CDR2 are MNHNS and SASEGT. V was clipped by 7 bases and J by 1 base, with 12 bases between them. CDR3 amino acids: CASMFQLGTDTQYF. For the CDR3, the DNA is TGTGCCAGCATGTTCCAGCTAGGCACAGATACGCAGTATTTT.

This clonotype was seen repeatedly, ten times or more. This chain connects TRBV20-1 to TRBJ2-1; 16 bases agree with TRBD2. Germline CDR1 is DFQATT and CDR2 is SNEGSKA (reference sequence). V lost 2 bases and J lost 2; bases outside the gene matches: 9. The CDR3 extends over 19 amino acids. CDR3 in amino acids: CSARRSDGTSGRAYNEQFF. As DNA, the CDR3 is TGCAGTGCTAGACGGTCCGATGGGACTAGCGGGAGGGCCTACAATGAGCAGTTCTTC.

In this sample, this clonotype turned up many times. DNA of the CDR3: TGCAGTGCTAGTTGGACAGGGTCAGAGACCCAGTACTTC. Translation gives CSASWTGSETQYF. V usage is TRBV20-1 and J usage is TRBJ2-5, with 8 bases that match TRBD1. The germline CDR1 and CDR2 sequences are DFQATT and SNEGSKA (reference sequence). There are 13 residues in the CDR3. V gave up 3 bases and J gave up 4 bases; unmatched junction bases: 4.

The gene calls are TRBV11-2 and TRBJ2-7; D not certain. Trimming took 0 bases from V and 2 from J, leaving 8 bases between them. The CDR3 is 14 residues long. In germline, CDR1 is SGHAT, CDR2 FQNNGV. The CDR3 bases are TGTGCCAGCAGCTTAGACTACGGCGCCTACGAGCAGTACTTC. This sequence encodes CASSLDYGAYEQYF.

This clonotype has ten or more counts. This chain connects TRBV12-3 or TRBV12-4 to TRBJ1-2, with D unclear. CDR3 length equals 12 residues. V lost 8 bases, J lost 3 bases, and 10 bases lay in between. The CDR3 loop reads CASHGRYYGYTF. CDR3 in DNA: TGTGCCAGCCATGGCAGATACTATGGCTACACCTTC.

The rearrangement links TRBV7-2 to TRBJ1-2; TRBD1 aligns across 7 bases. CDR1 is SGHTA and CDR2 is FQGNSA in the germline V gene. CDR3 size: 16 residues. V lost 0 bases to trimming and J lost 4 bases; unmatched junction nucleotides: 8. As DNA, the CDR3 is TGTGCCAGCAGCTTAGCCCTACAGGGGAGTTCCTATGGCTACACCTTC. Amino acid sequence: CASSLALQGSSYGYTF.

This clonotype came up many times. The CDR3 sequence: CASSLWAGGPGSSYEQYF. As DNA, the CDR3 is TGTGCCAGCAGTTTGTGGGCGGGAGGGCCGGGGAGTTCCTACGAGCAGTACTTC. J is TRBJ2-7 and V is TRBV6-5, with 9 positions matching TRBD2. V lost 4 bases, J lost 1 base, and 14 bases stayed unmatched. The CDR3 consists of 18 residues. Germline V CDR1 and CDR2: MNHEY, SVGAGI.

This clonotype was recorded many times. The chain combines TRBV6-1 with TRBJ2-7; a weak D match, TRBD2 (6 bases). V lost 6 bases and J lost 0, with 15 bases in between. Germline CDR1 MNHNS, CDR2 SASEGT. The CDR3 is 15 residues long. CDR3 nucleotides: TGTGCCAGCAGGGTGGGGGACTCAAGCTCCTACGAGCAGTACTTC. Protein: CASRVGDSSSYEQYF.